This T cell receptor beta chain was obtained from a study of cytomegalovirus exposure and HLA in healthy donors. It was with 60 Vbeta and 13 Jbeta primers that the PCR ran. Sequencing used immunoSEQ multiplex PCR; TCRdb keeps in-frame clones, though not all of them. The sample lists roughly 80,000 clones, 70% to 80% occurring once. V lost 5 bases to trimming and J lost 3 bases, with 8 bases between them. The V gene's germline CDR1 is LNHDA and CDR2 SQIVND (reference sequence). This CDR3 has 13 amino acids. Material: PBMCs. The origin of this receptor is a man aged 35 to 55 in good health and CMV-seronegative. The chain recombines TRBV19 with TRBJ2-1, with a tentative D call TRBD2 (6 bases). DNA for the CDR3: TGTGCCAGTAGTCGGGACTTCTACAATGAGCAGTTCTTC. This sequence encodes CASSRDFYNEQFF.